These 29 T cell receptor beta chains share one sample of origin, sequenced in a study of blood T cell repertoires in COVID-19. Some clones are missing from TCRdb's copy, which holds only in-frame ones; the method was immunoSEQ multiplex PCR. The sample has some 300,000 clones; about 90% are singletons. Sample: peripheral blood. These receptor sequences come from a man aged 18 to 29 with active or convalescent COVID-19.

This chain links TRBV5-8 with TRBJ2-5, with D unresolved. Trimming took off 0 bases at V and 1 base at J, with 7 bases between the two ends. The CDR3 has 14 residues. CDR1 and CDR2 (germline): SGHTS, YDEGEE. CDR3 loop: CASSLEPSQETQYF. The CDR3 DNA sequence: TGTGCCAGCAGCTTGGAGCCGTCCCAAGAGACCCAGTACTTC.

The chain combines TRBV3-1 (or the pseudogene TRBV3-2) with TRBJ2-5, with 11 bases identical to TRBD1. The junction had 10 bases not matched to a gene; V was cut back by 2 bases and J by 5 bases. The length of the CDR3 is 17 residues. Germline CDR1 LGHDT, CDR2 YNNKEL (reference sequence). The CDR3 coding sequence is TGTGCCAGCAGCCAACTGGTTAGGGACAGGGGGTGGGAGACCCAGTACTTC. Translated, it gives CASSQLVRDRGWETQYF.

This CDR3 is CASSPTGQGYGYTF. DNA for the CDR3: TGTGCCAGCAGTCCGACGGGACAGGGCTATGGCTACACCTTC. The chain couples TRBV27 to TRBJ1-2; 9 bases match TRBD1. Trimming removed 5 bases from V and 4 bases from J; junction bases left unmatched: 5. CDR3 length equals 14 residues. The germline V gene has CDR1 MNHEY and CDR2 SMNVEV (reference sequence).

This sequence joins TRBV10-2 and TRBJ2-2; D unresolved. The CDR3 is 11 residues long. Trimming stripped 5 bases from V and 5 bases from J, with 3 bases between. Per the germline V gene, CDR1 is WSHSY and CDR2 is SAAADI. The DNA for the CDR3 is TGCGCCAGCAGTACTACCGGGGAGCTGTTTTTT. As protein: CASSTTGELFF.

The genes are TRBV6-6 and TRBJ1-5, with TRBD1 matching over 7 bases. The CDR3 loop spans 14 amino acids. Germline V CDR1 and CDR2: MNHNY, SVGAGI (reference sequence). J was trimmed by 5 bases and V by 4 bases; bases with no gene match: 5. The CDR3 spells CASSSDRSYQPQHF. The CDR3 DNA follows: TGTGCCAGCAGTTCGGACAGGAGCTATCAGCCCCAGCATTTT.

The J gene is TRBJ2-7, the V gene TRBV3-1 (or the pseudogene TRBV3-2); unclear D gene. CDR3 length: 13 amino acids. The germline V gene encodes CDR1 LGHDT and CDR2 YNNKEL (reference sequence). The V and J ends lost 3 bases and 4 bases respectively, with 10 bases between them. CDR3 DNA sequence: TGTGCCAGCAGCCACCGCGCCCCATACGAGCAGTACTTC. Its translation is CASSHRAPYEQYF.

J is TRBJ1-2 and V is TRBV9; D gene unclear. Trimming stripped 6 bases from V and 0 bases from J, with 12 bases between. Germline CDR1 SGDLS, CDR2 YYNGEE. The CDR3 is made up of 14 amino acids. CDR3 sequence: CASKRYGSNYGYTF. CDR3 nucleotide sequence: TGTGCCAGCAAGCGTTACGGCTCTAACTATGGCTACACCTTC. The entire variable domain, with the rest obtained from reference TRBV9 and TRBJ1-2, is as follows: DSGVTQTPKHLITATGQRVTLRCSPRSGDLSVYWYQQSLDQGLQFLIQYYNGEERAKGNILERFSAQQFPDLHSELNLSSLELGDSALYFCASKRYGSNYGYTFGSGTRLTVV.

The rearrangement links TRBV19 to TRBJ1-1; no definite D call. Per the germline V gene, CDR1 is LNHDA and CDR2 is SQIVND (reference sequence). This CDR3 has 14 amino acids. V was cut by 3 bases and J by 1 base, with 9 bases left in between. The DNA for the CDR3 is TGTGCCAGTAGTATCCATACAGCGAACACTGAAGCTTTCTTT. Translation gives CASSIHTANTEAFF. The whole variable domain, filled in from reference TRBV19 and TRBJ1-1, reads DGGITQSPKYLFRKEGQNVTLSCEQNLNHDAMYWYRQDPGQGLRLIYYSQIVNDFQKGDIAEGYSVSREKKESFPLTVTSAQKNPTAFYLCASSIHTANTEAFFGQGTRLTVV.

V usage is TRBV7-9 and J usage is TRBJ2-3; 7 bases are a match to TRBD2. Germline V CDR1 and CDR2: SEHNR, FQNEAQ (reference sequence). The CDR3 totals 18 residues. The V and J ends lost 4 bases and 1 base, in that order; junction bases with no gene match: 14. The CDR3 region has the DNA TGTGCCAGCAGCTACTCCGGCGCCGGGACTAAAGGCACAGATACGCAGTATTTT. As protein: CASSYSGAGTKGTDTQYF.

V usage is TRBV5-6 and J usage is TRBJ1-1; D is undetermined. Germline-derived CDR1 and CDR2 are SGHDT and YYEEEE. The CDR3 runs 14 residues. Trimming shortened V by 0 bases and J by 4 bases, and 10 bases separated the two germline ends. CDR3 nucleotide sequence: TGTGCCAGCAGCTTGGCGGGTTTAAGCACTGAAGCTTTCTTT. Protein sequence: CASSLAGLSTEAFF.

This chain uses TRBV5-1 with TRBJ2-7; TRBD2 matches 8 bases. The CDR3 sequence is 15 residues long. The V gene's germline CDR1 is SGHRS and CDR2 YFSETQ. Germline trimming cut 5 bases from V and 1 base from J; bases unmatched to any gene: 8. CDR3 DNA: TGCGCCAGCAGTTCTCCCGGGACTAGGTCCTACGAGCAGTACTTC. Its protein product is CASSSPGTRSYEQYF. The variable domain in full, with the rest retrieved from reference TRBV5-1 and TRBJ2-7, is KAGVTQTPRYLIKTRGQQVTLSCSPISGHRSVSWYQQTPGQGLQFLFEYFSETQRNKGNFPGRFSGRQFSNSRSEMNVSTLELGDSALYLCASSSPGTRSYEQYFGPGTRLTVT.

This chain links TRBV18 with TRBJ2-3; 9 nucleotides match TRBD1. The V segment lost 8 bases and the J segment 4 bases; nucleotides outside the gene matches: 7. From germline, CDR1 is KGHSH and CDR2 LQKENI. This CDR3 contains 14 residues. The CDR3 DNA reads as TGTGCCAGCACGGGGACAGGGACCTCAGATACGCAGTATTTT. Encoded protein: CASTGTGTSDTQYF.

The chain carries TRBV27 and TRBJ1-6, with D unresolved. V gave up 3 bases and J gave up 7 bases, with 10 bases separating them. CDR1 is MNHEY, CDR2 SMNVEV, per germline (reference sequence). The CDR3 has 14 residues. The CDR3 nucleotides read TGTGCCAGCAGTTTGGGAGGGAAGAATTCACCCCTCCACTTT. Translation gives CASSLGGKNSPLHF.

The CDR3 nucleotides read TGTGCCAGCATCAGACAGGGGGATTTGGGTGGCTACACCTTC. Translating it yields CASIRQGDLGGYTF. V and J are TRBV13 and TRBJ1-2; 9 bases are shared with TRBD1. The CDR3 runs to 14 residues. Germline trimming cut 7 bases from V and 7 bases from J; bases unmatched to any gene: 10. Germline assignment: CDR1 PRHDT and CDR2 FYEKMQ (reference sequence).

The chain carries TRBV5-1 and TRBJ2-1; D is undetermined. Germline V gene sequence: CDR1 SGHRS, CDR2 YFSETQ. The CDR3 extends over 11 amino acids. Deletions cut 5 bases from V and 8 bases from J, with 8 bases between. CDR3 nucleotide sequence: TGCGCCAGCAGTTTTTCTGATGAGCAGTTCTTC. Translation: CASSFSDEQFF.

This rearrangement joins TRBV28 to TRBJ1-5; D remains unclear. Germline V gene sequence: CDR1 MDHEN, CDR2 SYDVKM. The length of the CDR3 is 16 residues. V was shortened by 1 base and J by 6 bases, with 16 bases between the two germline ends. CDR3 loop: CASSLSGSDHFQPQHF. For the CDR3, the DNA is TGTGCCAGCAGTTTATCCGGGAGCGACCATTTTCAGCCCCAGCATTTT. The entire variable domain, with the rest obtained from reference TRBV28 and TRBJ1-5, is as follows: DVKVTQSSRYLVKRTGEKVFLECVQDMDHENMFWYRQDPGLGLRLIYFSYDVKMKEKGDIPEGYSVSREKKERFSLILESASTNQTSMYLCASSLSGSDHFQPQHFGDGTRLSIL.

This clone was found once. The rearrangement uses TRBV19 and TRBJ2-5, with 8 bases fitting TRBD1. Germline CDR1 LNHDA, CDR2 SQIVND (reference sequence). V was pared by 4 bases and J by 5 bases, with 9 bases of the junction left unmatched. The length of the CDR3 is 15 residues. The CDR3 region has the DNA TGTGCCAGTAGTACCCGGACAGGGTTCCTGGAGACCCAGTACTTC. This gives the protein CASSTRTGFLETQYF.

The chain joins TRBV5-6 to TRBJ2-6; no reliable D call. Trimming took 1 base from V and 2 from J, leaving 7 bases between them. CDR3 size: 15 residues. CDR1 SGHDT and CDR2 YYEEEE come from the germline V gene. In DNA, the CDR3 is TGTGCCAGCAGCTTGAAGAGGACTGGGGCCAACGTCCTGACTTTC. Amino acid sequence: CASSLKRTGANVLTF.

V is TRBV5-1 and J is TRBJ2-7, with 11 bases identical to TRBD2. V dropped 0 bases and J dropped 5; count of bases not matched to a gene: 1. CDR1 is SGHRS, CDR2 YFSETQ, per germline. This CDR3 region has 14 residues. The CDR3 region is CASSLVAGGHEQYF. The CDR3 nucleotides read TGCGCCAGCAGCTTGGTAGCGGGAGGGCACGAGCAGTACTTC.

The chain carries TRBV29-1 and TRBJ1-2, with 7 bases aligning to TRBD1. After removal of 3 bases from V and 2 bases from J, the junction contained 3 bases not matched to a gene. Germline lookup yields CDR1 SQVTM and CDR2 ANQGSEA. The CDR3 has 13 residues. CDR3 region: CSVDQGENYGYTF. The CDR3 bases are TGCAGCGTTGACCAGGGGGAGAACTATGGCTACACCTTC.

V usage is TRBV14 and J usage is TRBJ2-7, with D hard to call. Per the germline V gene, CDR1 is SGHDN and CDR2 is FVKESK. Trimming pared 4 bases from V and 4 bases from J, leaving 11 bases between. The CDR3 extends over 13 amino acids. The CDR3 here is CASSRRSPYEQYF. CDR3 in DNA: TGTGCCAGCAGCCGAAGGAGCCCTTACGAGCAGTACTTC.

CDR3: CASSARLLGYFDNEQFF. DNA of the CDR3: TGTGCCAGCAGCGCCAGACTCCTGGGTTACTTTGACAATGAGCAGTTCTTC. The chain employs TRBV5-6 and TRBJ2-1; D is ambiguous. Germline V gene data show CDR1 as SGHDT and CDR2 as YYEEEE. Between the trimmed V and J ends, which lost 4 bases and 5 bases, there was a span of 22 bases. The length of the CDR3 is 17 residues.

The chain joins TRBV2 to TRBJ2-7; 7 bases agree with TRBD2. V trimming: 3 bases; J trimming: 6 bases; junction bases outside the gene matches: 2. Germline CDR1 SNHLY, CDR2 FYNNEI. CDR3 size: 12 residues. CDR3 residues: CASSDGGVEQYF. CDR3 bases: TGTGCCAGCAGTGATGGGGGGGTCGAGCAGTACTTC. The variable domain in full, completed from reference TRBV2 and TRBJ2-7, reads EPEVTQTPSHQVTQMGQEVILRCVPISNHLYFYWYRQILGQKVEFLVSFYNNEISEKSEIFDDQFSVERPDGSNFTLKIRSTKLEDSAMYFCASSDGGVEQYFGPGTRLTVT.

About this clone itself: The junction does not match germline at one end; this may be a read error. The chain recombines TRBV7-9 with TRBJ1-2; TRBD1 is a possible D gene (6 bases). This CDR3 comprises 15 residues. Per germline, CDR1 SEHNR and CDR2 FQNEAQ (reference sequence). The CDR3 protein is CASSPSFGGRVSQNF. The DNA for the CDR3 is TGTGCCAGCAGCCCCAGTTTCGGGGGGCGCGTCTCCCAGAACTTC.

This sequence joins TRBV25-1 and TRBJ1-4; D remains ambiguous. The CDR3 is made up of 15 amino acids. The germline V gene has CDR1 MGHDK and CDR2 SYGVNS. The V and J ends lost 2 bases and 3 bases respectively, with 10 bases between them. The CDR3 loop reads CASSEVGVSNEKLFF. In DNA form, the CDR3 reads TGTGCCAGCAGTGAAGTCGGGGTATCTAATGAAAAACTGTTTTTT.

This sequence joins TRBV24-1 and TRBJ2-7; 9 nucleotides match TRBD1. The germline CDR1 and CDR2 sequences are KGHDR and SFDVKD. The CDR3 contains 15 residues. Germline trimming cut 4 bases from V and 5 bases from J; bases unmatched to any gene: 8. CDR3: CATSDRQGGVHEQYF. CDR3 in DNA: TGTGCCACCAGTGACCGACAGGGGGGAGTCCACGAGCAGTACTTC.

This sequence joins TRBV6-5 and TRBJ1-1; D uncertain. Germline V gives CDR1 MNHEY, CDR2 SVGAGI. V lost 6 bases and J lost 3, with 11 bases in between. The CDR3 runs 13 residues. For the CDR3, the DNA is TGTGCCAGCAGGCAATCTGGGCACACTGAAGCTTTCTTT. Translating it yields CASRQSGHTEAFF.

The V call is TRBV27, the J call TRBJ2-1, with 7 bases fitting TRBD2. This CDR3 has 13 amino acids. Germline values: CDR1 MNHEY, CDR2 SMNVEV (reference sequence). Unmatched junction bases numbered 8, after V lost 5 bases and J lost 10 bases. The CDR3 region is CASSKQTSREQFF. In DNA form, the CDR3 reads TGTGCCAGCAGTAAACAGACTAGCCGAGAGCAGTTCTTC.

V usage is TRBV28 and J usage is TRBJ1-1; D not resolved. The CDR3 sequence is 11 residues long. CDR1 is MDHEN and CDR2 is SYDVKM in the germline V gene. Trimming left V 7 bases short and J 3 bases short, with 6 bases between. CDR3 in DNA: TGTGCCAGCAACCGGTACACTGAAGCTTTCTTT. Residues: CASNRYTEAFF.